This T cell receptor beta chain was sequenced in a study of identical twins. With V trimmed by 7 bases and J by 1 base, 4 bases remained unmatched. Germline values: CDR1 ENHRY, CDR2 SYGVKD. This CDR3 spans 13 amino acids. One entry per CDR3 protein, called by TCRdb with MiXCR from the 5' RACE reads. The data contain approximately 550,000 distinct CDR3 sequences, around 24% of them singletons. The sample also formed part of further work on yellow fever vaccine responses in identical twins.

This chain links TRBV10-3 with TRBJ2-7, with 7 nucleotides matching TRBD1. This TCR derives from a woman aged 18-29 years in good health. The sequencing sample was made of CD4+ T cells sorted from blood. CDR3 region: CAITRGQSYEQYF. The DNA for the CDR3 is TGTGCCATCACCCGGGGACAGTCCTACGAGCAGTACTTC.